The 15 T cell receptor beta chains given below trace back to one sample, sequenced in a study of blood T cell repertoires in COVID-19. The protocol was immunoSEQ multiplex PCR, while the TCRdb copy is restricted to in-frame clones and leaves out a portion. The sample has about 22,000 clones, 85% to 90% seen once. Sequenced input: peripheral blood. The receptors were sampled from a man aged 65 to 85 with COVID-19, enrolled during active disease.

Concerning this clone: The junction departs from germline at one end; a sequencing error may be responsible. This chain joins TRBV7-6 and TRBJ2-2, with 11 bases lining up with TRBD2. The CDR3 has 16 amino acids. In germline, CDR1 is SGHVS, CDR2 FNYEAQ. The CDR3 DNA reads TGTGCCAGCAGCTTAGAGACTAGCGGGAACGCCGGGGAGCTGTTTTTT. Translation gives CASSLETSGNAGELFF.

The chain joins TRBV29-1 to TRBJ1-1; tentatively, D is TRBD1 (5 bases). CDR3 size: 13 residues. Deletions cut 1 base from V and 8 bases from J, with 14 bases between. The germline CDR1 and CDR2 sequences are SQVTM and ANQGSEA. The CDR3 loop reads CSVEAPGGKEAFF. CDR3 DNA: TGCAGCGTTGAAGCCCCCGGGGGGAAAGAAGCTTTCTTT. The whole variable domain, remainder taken from reference TRBV29-1 and TRBJ1-1, is SAVISQKPSRDICQRGTSLTIQCQVDSQVTMMFWYRQQPGQSLTLIATANQGSEATYESGFVIDKFPISRPNLTFSTLTVSNMSPEDSSIYLCSVEAPGGKEAFFGQGTRLTVV.

The V gene is TRBV15, the J gene TRBJ1-4; 8 nucleotides align to TRBD1. After removal of 3 bases from V and 0 bases from J, the junction contained 0 bases not matched to a gene. The V gene's germline CDR1 is LNHNV and CDR2 YYDKDF (reference sequence). The CDR3 is 15 amino acids. CDR3 loop: CATSRDRATNEKLFF. The CDR3 DNA sequence: TGTGCCACCAGCAGGGACAGGGCAACTAATGAAAAACTGTTTTTT. Filled out from reference TRBV15 and TRBJ1-4, the complete variable domain reads DAMVIQNPRYQVTQFGKPVTLSCSQTLNHNVMYWYQQKSSQAPKLLFHYYDKDFNNEADTPDNFQSRRPNTSFCFLDIRSPGLGDTAMYLCATSRDRATNEKLFFGSGTQLSVL.

This sequence joins TRBV18 and TRBJ1-1; 9 bases line up with TRBD1. V trimming: 3 bases; J trimming: 3 bases; junction bases outside the gene matches: 5. Germline loops: CDR1 KGHSH, CDR2 LQKENI. This CDR3 contains 15 residues. The CDR3 reads CASSPQTGGDTEAFF. The DNA of the CDR3 is TGTGCCAGCTCACCGCAGACAGGGGGAGACACTGAAGCTTTCTTT. The variable domain in full, completed from reference TRBV18 and TRBJ1-1, reads NAGVMQNPRHLVRRRGQEARLRCSPMKGHSHVYWYRQLPEEGLKFMVYLQKENIIDESGMPKERFSAEFPKEGPSILRIQQVVRGDSAAYFCASSPQTGGDTEAFFGQGTRLTVV.

The V gene is TRBV10-3, the J gene TRBJ1-5; weak D call: TRBD1 (5 bases). The CDR3 is made up of 17 amino acids. Per the germline V gene, CDR1 is ENHRY and CDR2 is SYGVKD. V dropped 2 bases and J dropped 0 bases, with 14 bases sitting between them. This CDR3 reads CAISEVGQFNSNQPQHF. DNA for the CDR3: TGTGCCATCAGTGAGGTCGGACAATTCAATAGCAATCAGCCCCAGCATTTT.

This clone was seen more than once but under ten times. This sequence joins TRBV4-1 and TRBJ2-5; 8 bases agree with TRBD1. This CDR3 spans 14 amino acids. V was clipped by 4 bases and J by 4 bases; unmatched bases: 5. Per germline, CDR1 MGHRA and CDR2 YSYEKL. The chain's CDR3 is CASSLWTGPETQYF. CDR3 in DNA: TGCGCCAGCAGCCTGTGGACAGGGCCAGAGACCCAGTACTTC.

This clone has only one observation. This chain links TRBV6-2 or TRBV6-3 with TRBJ1-5; 10 nucleotides match TRBD1. The V gene's germline CDR1 is MNHEY and CDR2 SVGEGT. This CDR3 comprises 15 residues. Trimming at V came to 4 bases and at J to 5 bases, leaving 5 bases not matched to a gene. The CDR3 loop is CASSSRDRGYQPQHF. The CDR3 DNA reads as TGTGCCAGCAGTTCCCGGGACAGGGGATATCAGCCCCAGCATTTT.

This rearrangement joins TRBV2 to TRBJ1-1; 10 bases are a match to TRBD1. Germline V gene lookup returns CDR1 SNHLY and CDR2 FYNNEI. This CDR3 comprises 13 residues. V dropped 6 bases and J dropped 3; count of bases not matched to a gene: 1. CDR3 bases: TGTGCCAGCAGGGGGACAGGGGACACTGAAGCTTTCTTT. It encodes CASRGTGDTEAFF.

The chain is built from TRBV5-1 and TRBJ2-5, with 7 bases aligning to TRBD1. The CDR3 loop spans 16 amino acids. Looked up from germline, CDR1 is SGHRS and CDR2 is YFSETQ. Trimming cost V 3 bases and J 5 bases; bases outside gene matches: 13. CDR3 DNA sequence: TGCGCCAGCAGCTCGGGGACAGCCCGACCTTTGGAGACCCAGTACTTC. Translating it yields CASSSGTARPLETQYF.

The chain joins TRBV5-4 to TRBJ2-3, with 7 bases aligning to TRBD2. Losses at the gene ends were 5 bases for V and 3 bases for J; bases not matched to a gene: 6. The CDR3 has 14 residues. Germline V gene lookup returns CDR1 SGHNT and CDR2 YYREEE (reference sequence). The CDR3 region has the DNA TGTGCCAGCAGTTCACGGACTAGAACAGATACGCAGTATTTT. It translates to CASSSRTRTDTQYF.

This chain links TRBV7-9 with TRBJ1-3, with D possibly matching TRBD1 (5 bases). Trimming removed 5 bases from V and 1 base from J, with 12 bases in between. CDR3 length: 15 amino acids. Looked up from germline, CDR1 is SEHNR and CDR2 is FQNEAQ (reference sequence). DNA of the CDR3: TGTGCCAGCAGCCCCTCGGGGGAGTCTGGAAACACCATATATTTT. Its translation is CASSPSGESGNTIYF.

The DNA for the CDR3 is TGTGCCAGCAGTTTATCTGGACACCTGAACACTGAAGCTTTCTTT. Protein: CASSLSGHLNTEAFF. The V and J genes are TRBV27 and TRBJ1-1; the D gene is possibly TRBD1 (5 bases). Trimming removed 0 bases from V and 0 bases from J, with 8 bases in between. The germline gives CDR1 MNHEY, CDR2 SMNVEV (reference sequence). This CDR3 has 15 amino acids.

The J gene is TRBJ2-7, the V gene TRBV10-1, with D possibly matching TRBD1 (6 bases). Germline assignment: CDR1 WNHNN and CDR2 SYGVQD (reference sequence). Trimming took 2 bases from V and 2 from J, leaving 13 bases between them. This CDR3 region has 15 residues. CDR3 nucleotides: TGCGCCAGCAGTGAGGGGCAGGGGTTTCCCTACGAGCAGTACTTC. This translates into CASSEGQGFPYEQYF.

The chain combines TRBV18 with TRBJ1-1; a weak D match, TRBD1 (6 bases). V lost 4 bases, J lost 5 bases, and 11 bases lay in between. The CDR3 contains 13 residues. CDR1 KGHSH and CDR2 LQKENI come from the germline V gene. As DNA, the CDR3 is TGTGCCAGCTCACGGGGGCAGGGAACTGAAGCTTTCTTT. This sequence encodes CASSRGQGTEAFF.

This sequence joins TRBV7-9 and TRBJ1-1; D gene unclear. V was cut by 3 bases and J by 1 base, with 9 bases left in between. Germline V gives CDR1 SEHNR, CDR2 FQNEAQ (reference sequence). The length of the CDR3 is 14 residues. CDR3 region: CASSFGGKNTEAFF. CDR3 DNA sequence: TGTGCCAGCAGCTTCGGCGGAAAGAACACTGAAGCTTTCTTT. Based on the CDR3 plus reference TRBV7-9 and TRBJ1-1, the full variable domain is DTGVSQNPRHKITKRGQNVTFRCDPISEHNRLYWYRQTLGQGPEFLTYFQNEAQLEKSRLLSDRFSAERPKGSFSTLEIQRTEQGDSAMYLCASSFGGKNTEAFFGQGTRLTVV.